The clone carrying this T cell receptor (beta chain) has a handful of counts. The antigen remains undetermined. These data belong to a study of cytomegalovirus exposure and HLA in healthy donors. Study conclusions and caveats: Earlier analysis yielded a pattern in which most TCR beta V segments were productive about 90% or about 30% of the time.

The donors (healthy individuals) were bone marrow donors. V was shortened by 0 bases and J by 3 bases, with 6 bases between the two germline ends. Germline CDR1 and CDR2: SGHRS and YFSETQ. CDR3 length equals 13 residues. It was with 60 Vbeta and 13 Jbeta primers that the PCR ran. Sequencing used immunoSEQ multiplex PCR; TCRdb keeps in-frame clones, though not all of them. Among approximately 150,000 clones listed, around 80% were seen once. The TCR comes from a woman between 25 and 40 years old in good health and CMV-seronegative. This rearrangement joins TRBV5-1 to TRBJ2-5, with D unresolved. Sequencing was carried out using PBMCs. CDR3 DNA sequence: TGCGCCAGCAGCTTGGCTGCGGAAGAGACCCAGTACTTC. It codes for CASSLAAEETQYF.